The TCR beta chain described here comes from a study of blood T cell repertoires in COVID-19. Study details: Donors in the United States, Italy and Spain gave samples during acute or convalescent COVID-19.

Unmatched junction bases numbered 11, after V lost 4 bases and J lost 1 base. This CDR3 is 17 amino acids long. Germline loops: CDR1 MNHEY, CDR2 SMNVEV (reference sequence). This clone turned up a few times. Source study methods: Reference gene primers were amplified, and this amplification served to estimate nucleated cell counts. Sequenced by immunoSEQ multiplex PCR; TCRdb stores in-frame clones only, minus some. The DNA gave D and trimming, while V, J and clone size come from that table. The table records about 110,000 clones, approximately 84% of them present only once. This receptor was obtained from a human donor in a cohort sampled during active COVID-19. Sequenced input: peripheral blood. The chain links TRBV27 to TRBJ2-5; 8 bases map to TRBD2. CDR3 nucleotide sequence: TGTGCCAGCAGTTCCGGGGGGGGTAGGCGGAGCCAAGAGACCCAGTACTTC. Amino acid sequence: CASSSGGGRRSQETQYF.